This T cell receptor beta chain was captured by sequencing in a study of neurological immune-mediated disorders. The study, taken as a whole, reports: The study found the most TCR clonal expansion in HTLV-1-associated myelopathy and the least in multiple sclerosis, below healthy controls.

This clonotype appeared many times. Its cognate antigen is unknown. Time point here: technical triplicate 2. The unsorted libraries were generated from a total of 2 million PBMCs, which had been stored in RNAlater at -80 C. 5'RACE employing 10-nucleotide random UMIs yielded the cDNA. A single run covered 15-18 subjects with over 200 million TCR-beta sequences. One entry per CDR3 protein results from TCRdb running MiXCR on the 5' RACE reads. The sample lists about 59,000 distinct CDR3 sequences, around 24% seen once, with under 5.5% in the top ten. The source material was PBMCs. This TCR came from a man in his 60s with HTLV-1-associated myelopathy (HAM/TSP).

For the CDR3, the DNA is TGTGCCAGCATCGATCCGGGACGCCGGAACACCGGGGAGCTGTTTTTT. The encoded protein is CASIDPGRRNTGELFF. The chain carries TRBV5-5 and TRBJ2-2, with D possibly called TRBD1 or TRBD2 (5 bases each). Looked up from germline, CDR1 is SGHKS and CDR2 is YYEKEE (reference sequence). Trimming shortened V by 6 bases and J by 1 base, and 16 bases separated the two germline ends. The CDR3 totals 16 residues.